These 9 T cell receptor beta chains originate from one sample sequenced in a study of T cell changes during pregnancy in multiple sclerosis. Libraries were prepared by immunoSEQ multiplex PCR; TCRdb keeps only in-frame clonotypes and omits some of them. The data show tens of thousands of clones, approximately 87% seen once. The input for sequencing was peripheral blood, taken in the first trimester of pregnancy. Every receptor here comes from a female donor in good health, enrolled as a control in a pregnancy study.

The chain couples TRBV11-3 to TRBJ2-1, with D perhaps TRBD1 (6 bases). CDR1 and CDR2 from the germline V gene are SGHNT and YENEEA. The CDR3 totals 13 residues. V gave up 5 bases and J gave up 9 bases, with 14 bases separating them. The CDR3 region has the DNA TGTGCCAGCAGCCCAAACGGGGACACTGAGCAGTTCTTC. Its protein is CASSPNGDTEQFF. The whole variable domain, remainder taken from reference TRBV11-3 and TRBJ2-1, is EAGVVQSPRYKIIEKKQPVAFWCNPISGHNTLYWYLQNLGQGPELLIRYENEEAVDDSQLPKDRFSAERLKGVDSTLKIQPAELGDSAVYLCASSPNGDTEQFFGPGTRLTVL.

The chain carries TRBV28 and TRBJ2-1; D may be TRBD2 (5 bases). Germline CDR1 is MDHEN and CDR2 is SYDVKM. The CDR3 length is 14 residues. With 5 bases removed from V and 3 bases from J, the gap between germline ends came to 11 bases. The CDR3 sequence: CASSPAGNYNEQFF. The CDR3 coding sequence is TGTGCCAGCAGTCCTGCCGGGAACTACAATGAGCAGTTCTTC.

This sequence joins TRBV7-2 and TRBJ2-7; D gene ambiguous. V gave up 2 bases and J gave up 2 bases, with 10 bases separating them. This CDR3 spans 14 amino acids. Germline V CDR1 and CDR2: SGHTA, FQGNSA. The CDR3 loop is CASSLSLQTYEQYF. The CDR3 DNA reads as TGTGCCAGCAGCTTAAGTCTCCAGACCTACGAGCAGTACTTC.

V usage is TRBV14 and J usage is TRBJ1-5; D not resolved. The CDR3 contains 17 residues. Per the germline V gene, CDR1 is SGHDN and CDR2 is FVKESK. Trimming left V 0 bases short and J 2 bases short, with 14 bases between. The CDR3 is CASSQECKPPGNQPQHF. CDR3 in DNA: TGTGCCAGCAGCCAAGAGTGTAAGCCCCCTGGCAATCAGCCCCAGCATTTT.

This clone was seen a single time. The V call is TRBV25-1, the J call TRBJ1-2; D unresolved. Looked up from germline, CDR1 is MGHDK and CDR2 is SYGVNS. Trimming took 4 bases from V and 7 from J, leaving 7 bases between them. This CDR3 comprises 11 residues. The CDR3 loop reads CASSGGAGYTF. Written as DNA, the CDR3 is TGTGCCAGCAGTGGGGGAGCTGGCTACACCTTC.

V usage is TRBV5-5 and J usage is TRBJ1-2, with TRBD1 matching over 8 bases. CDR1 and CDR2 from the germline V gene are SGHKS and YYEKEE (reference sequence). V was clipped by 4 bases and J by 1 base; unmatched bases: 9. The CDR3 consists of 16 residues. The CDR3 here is CASSVKTGADNYGYTF. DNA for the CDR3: TGTGCCAGCAGCGTGAAGACAGGGGCCGATAACTATGGCTACACCTTC.

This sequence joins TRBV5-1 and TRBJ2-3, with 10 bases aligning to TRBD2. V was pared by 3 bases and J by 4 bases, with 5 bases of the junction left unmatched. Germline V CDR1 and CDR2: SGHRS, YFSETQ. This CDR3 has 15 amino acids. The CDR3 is CASSSGLARADTQYF. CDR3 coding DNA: TGCGCCAGCAGCTCGGGACTAGCGAGGGCAGATACGCAGTATTTT.

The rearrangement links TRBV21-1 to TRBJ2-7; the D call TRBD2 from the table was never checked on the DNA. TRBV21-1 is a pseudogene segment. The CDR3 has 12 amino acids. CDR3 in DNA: TGTGCCAGCAGCAATCTAATCCACGAGCAGTACTTC. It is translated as CASSNLIHEQYF.

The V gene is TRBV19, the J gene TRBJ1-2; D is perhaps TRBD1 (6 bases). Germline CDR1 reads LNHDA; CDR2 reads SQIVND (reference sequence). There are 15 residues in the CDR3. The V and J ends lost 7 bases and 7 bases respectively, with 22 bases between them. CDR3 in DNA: TGTGCCAGTACCCTAGAAGGGGGACTAAGGGGTGGCTACACCTTC. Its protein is CASTLEGGLRGGYTF.